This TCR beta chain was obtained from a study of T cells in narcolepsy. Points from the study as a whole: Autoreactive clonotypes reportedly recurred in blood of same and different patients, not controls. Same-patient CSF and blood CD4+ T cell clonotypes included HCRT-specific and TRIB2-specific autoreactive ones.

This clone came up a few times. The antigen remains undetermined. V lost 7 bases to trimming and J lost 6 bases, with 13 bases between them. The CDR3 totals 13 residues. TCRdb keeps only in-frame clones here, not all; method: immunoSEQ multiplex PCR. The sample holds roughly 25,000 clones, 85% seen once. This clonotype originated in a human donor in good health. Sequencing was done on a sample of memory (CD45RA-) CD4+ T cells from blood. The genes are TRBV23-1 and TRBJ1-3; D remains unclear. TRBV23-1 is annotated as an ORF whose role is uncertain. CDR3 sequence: CASKIGDLNTIYF. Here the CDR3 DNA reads TGCGCCAGCAAGATCGGGGATCTAAACACCATATATTTT.